The next 15 T cell receptor beta chains were all read from a single sample in a study of identical twins. Each CDR3 protein is one row after TCRdb ran MiXCR on the 5' RACE reads. The table lists some 900,000 distinct CDR3 sequences, over 9% of them singletons. These data were also filed under a second study, of yellow fever vaccine responses in identical twins.

The sample comprised PBMCs. The receptors come from a woman between 18 and 29 years old in good health.

This clonotype was observed a few times. The V and J genes are TRBV7-9 and TRBJ1-5, with a weak D call TRBD1 (6 bases). The V gene lost 3 bases and the J gene lost 5 bases, with 17 bases spanning the gap. This CDR3 region has 16 residues. The germline gives CDR1 SEHNR, CDR2 FQNEAQ (reference sequence). The CDR3 DNA is TGTGCCAGCAGCTTGTTCCGGGGGGCGGCTGATCAGCCCCAGCATTTT. Protein: CASSLFRGAADQPQHF.

This clonotype was counted many times. The genes are TRBV7-9 and TRBJ2-1; 9 nucleotides line up with TRBD2. V was pared by 11 bases and J by 5 bases, with 7 bases of the junction left unmatched. Germline V lookup: CDR1 SEHNR, CDR2 FQNEAQ (reference sequence). The CDR3 runs to 13 residues. The CDR3 is CADRAGGDNEQFF. CDR3 sequence (DNA): TGTGCCGACCGTGCGGGAGGGGACAATGAGCAGTTCTTC.

This clonotype has more than one count but fewer than ten. CDR3 coding DNA: TGTGCCAGCAGCCCCCGTGGGGGGGCCCCCTACAATGAGCAGTTCTTC. This translates into CASSPRGGAPYNEQFF. The chain has TRBV5-6 and TRBJ2-1; possible D gene TRBD2, 7 bases. Germline CDR1 and CDR2: SGHDT and YYEEEE. The CDR3 has 16 amino acids. V shed 4 bases and J shed 2 bases, with 16 bases lying between them.

The chain joins TRBV7-9 to TRBJ1-6, with 9 bases lining up with TRBD1. This CDR3 is built from 15 residues. Trimming removed 5 bases from V and 7 bases from J; junction bases left unmatched: 6. Germline CDR1 reads SEHNR; CDR2 reads FQNEAQ (reference sequence). This chain's CDR3 is CASSGTGNPNSPLHF. CDR3 DNA sequence: TGTGCCAGCAGCGGGACAGGGAACCCAAATTCACCCCTCCACTTT.

The CDR3 bases are TGCGCCAGCAGCCAAGATCAGGACAGGGACGGCCAAGAGACCCAGTACTTC. Translation: CASSQDQDRDGQETQYF. This chain joins TRBV4-1 and TRBJ2-5; TRBD1 aligns across 8 bases. CDR3 length: 17 amino acids. The V and J ends lost 0 bases and 1 base, in that order; junction bases with no gene match: 7. Germline assignment: CDR1 MGHRA and CDR2 YSYEKL.

The chain links TRBV6-2 or TRBV6-3 to TRBJ2-6; D might be TRBD1 (5 bases). This CDR3 has 21 residues. V shed 0 bases and J shed 1 base, with 22 bases lying between them. CDR1 is MNHEY and CDR2 is SVGEGT in the germline V gene. In DNA form, the CDR3 reads TGTGCCAGCAGTTACTCGAGCAGGGCTCATCTCGTCTTTTCTGGGGCCAACGTCCTGACTTTC. Its translation: CASSYSSRAHLVFSGANVLTF.

The chain uses TRBV15 and TRBJ2-7; TRBD2 matches 10 bases. Losses at the gene ends were 8 bases for V and 6 bases for J; bases not matched to a gene: 10. CDR3 length equals 14 residues. The V gene's germline CDR1 is LNHNV and CDR2 YYDKDF (reference sequence). CDR3 in DNA: TGTGCCACCTCGGCTAGCGGGGGACAAGGCGAGCAGTACGTC. Translating it yields CATSASGGQGEQYV.

The sample holds a few counts of this clonotype. This chain joins TRBV12-5 and TRBJ2-1; 7 nucleotides line up with TRBD2. The CDR3 contains 21 residues. Germline trimming cut 3 bases from V and 2 bases from J; bases unmatched to any gene: 22. CDR1 and CDR2 from the germline V gene are LGHNT and FRNRAP. This CDR3 reads CASGFSPSGVPIPPTYNEQFF. As DNA, the CDR3 is TGTGCTAGTGGTTTTTCCCCCAGCGGGGTACCTATCCCCCCCACCTACAATGAGCAGTTCTTC.

As for this clonotype: Germline is not matched at one junction end, which may reflect a read error. The chain combines TRBV29-1 with TRBJ2-5, with D hard to call. Germline values: CDR1 SQVTM, CDR2 ANQGSEA. CDR3 length equals 13 residues. CDR3 bases: TGCAGCGGGGGAAGACTCCTCGGAGAGGCCCAGTACTTC. This gives the protein CSGGRLLGEAQYF.

This clonotype was picked up a small number of times. The chain carries TRBV6-1 and TRBJ2-2, with TRBD2 matching 7 bases. The CDR3 totals 14 residues. Losses at the gene ends were 10 bases for V and 0 bases for J; bases not matched to a gene: 5. Germline CDR1 and CDR2: MNHNS and SASEGT. CDR3: CATKTSANTGELFF. In nucleotides, the CDR3 is TGTGCCACCAAAACTAGCGCGAACACCGGGGAGCTGTTTTTT.

The chain is built from TRBV10-3 and TRBJ1-6; 7 bases align to TRBD1. The germline V gene encodes CDR1 ENHRY and CDR2 SYGVKD. The ends lost 2 bases at V and 10 bases at J; junction bases unmatched: 5. The CDR3 is made up of 14 amino acids. The CDR3 protein is CAISETGVRSPLHF. CDR3 bases: TGTGCCATCAGTGAGACAGGGGTAAGATCACCCCTCCACTTT.

A few counts support this clonotype. The chain employs TRBV7-6 and TRBJ2-2; no firm D call. Germline V gene sequence: CDR1 SGHVS, CDR2 FNYEAQ. The CDR3 runs 12 residues. V lost 6 bases, J lost 7 bases, and 9 bases lay in between. CDR3 in DNA: TGTGCCAGCAGGCGGAGAAACGGGGAGCTGTTTTTT. Its protein product is CASRRRNGELFF.

This clonotype came up many times. The chain combines TRBV6-1 with TRBJ1-4; 7 bases are a match to TRBD1. Trimming at V came to 7 bases and at J to 0 bases, leaving 5 bases not matched to a gene. The CDR3 totals 15 residues. CDR1 is MNHNS, CDR2 SASEGT, per germline. This CDR3 reads CASTRDSATNEKLFF. The CDR3 bases are TGTGCCAGCACCCGGGACAGTGCAACTAATGAAAAACTGTTTTTT.

The chain couples TRBV20-1 to TRBJ2-5, with D possibly matching TRBD2 (6 bases). Germline lookup yields CDR1 DFQATT and CDR2 SNEGSKA (reference sequence). The CDR3 sequence is 15 residues long. Trimming removed 5 bases at V and 2 bases at J, with 18 bases between. CDR3 in amino acids: CSAGQLAVGQETQYF. CDR3 DNA sequence: TGCAGTGCTGGCCAACTAGCTGTGGGACAAGAGACCCAGTACTTC.

The chain links TRBV29-1 to TRBJ2-7, with 10 bases fitting TRBD2. The CDR3 consists of 17 residues. The ends lost 3 bases at V and 0 bases at J; junction bases unmatched: 11. CDR1 SQVTM and CDR2 ANQGSEA come from the germline V gene. CDR3 nucleotides: TGCAGCGTTGATAGGGTAGCGGGAGGCCCTAGCTCCTACGAGCAGTACTTC. This gives the protein CSVDRVAGGPSSYEQYF.